This TCR beta chain appears in the sequencing data of a study of shared clonotypes between healthy human individuals. This CDR3 is built from 12 residues. In germline, CDR1 is MDHEN, CDR2 SYDVKM. V lost 6 bases to trimming and J lost 2 bases, with 8 bases between them. The repertoire was sequenced with immunoSEQ multiplex PCR; TCRdb's copy has only in-frame clones and lacks some. The sample lists 2 million to 2.5 million clones; just under 95% were seen once. The source is a man between 18 and 29 years old in good health. Some clones in this sample may be carry-over from other donors' samples. The sample comprised naive CD4+ T cells from PBMCs. Documented subset: CD45RA+ positively selected. The V gene is TRBV28, the J gene TRBJ2-7; no clear D. CDR3 in DNA: TGTGCCAGCAGCCCACACCCCTACGAGCAGTACTTC. It yields the protein CASSPHPYEQYF.